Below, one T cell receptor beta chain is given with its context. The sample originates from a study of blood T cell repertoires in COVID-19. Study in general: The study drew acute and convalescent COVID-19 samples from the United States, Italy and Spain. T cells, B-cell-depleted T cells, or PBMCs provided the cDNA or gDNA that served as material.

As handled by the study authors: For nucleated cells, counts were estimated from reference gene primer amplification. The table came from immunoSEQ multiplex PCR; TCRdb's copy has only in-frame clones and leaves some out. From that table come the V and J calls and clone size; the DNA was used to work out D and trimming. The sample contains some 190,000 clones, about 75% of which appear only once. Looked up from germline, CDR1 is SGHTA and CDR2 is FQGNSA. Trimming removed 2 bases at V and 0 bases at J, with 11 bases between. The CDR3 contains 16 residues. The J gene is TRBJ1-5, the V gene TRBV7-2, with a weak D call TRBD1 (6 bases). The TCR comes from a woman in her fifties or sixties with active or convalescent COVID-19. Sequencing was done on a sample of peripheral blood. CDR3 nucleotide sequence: TGTGCCAGCAGCTTAAATGGGGGCAATAGCAATCAGCCCCAGCATTTT. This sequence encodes CASSLNGGNSNQPQHF.